These T cell receptor beta chains were read from a single sample in a study of cytomegalovirus exposure and HLA in healthy donors. Generated by immunoSEQ multiplex PCR, the TCRdb table keeps only in-frame clones and is missing some. The sample has 100,000 to 150,000 clones; approximately 87% are singletons. The sample comprised PBMCs. The receptors stem from a young man in good health and CMV-seropositive. The CDR3 runs from the conserved cysteine through the conserved F or W. Fields, in order: V gene, D gene, CDR3 length, J gene, clone size, CDR3 DNA, CDR3 protein. A D gene is named only where the DNA matches it firmly. Part of the rows lack a size; the others show once, few, many or a class for expanded clones.

>TRBV12-5|TRBD1|13|TRBJ1-2|few
TGTGCTAGTGGACGACAGGGTCGATATGGCTACACCTTC
CASGRQGRYGYTF
>TRBV27|NA|14|TRBJ1-4|NA
TGTGCCAGCAGTCCACAGGTTTCCGATGAAAAACTGTTTTTT
CASSPQVSDEKLFF
>TRBV2|NA|14|TRBJ2-7|once
TGTGCCAGCAGTGGGCTCGGGTTTTCCTACGAGCAGTACTTC
CASSGLGFSYEQYF
>TRBV11-3|TRBD1|15|TRBJ1-1|few
TGTGCCAGCAGCTTGGACAGGGTGTCGAGCACTGAAGCTTTCTTT
CASSLDRVSSTEAFF
>TRBV6-5|NA|14|TRBJ2-2|NA
TGTGCCAGCAGTTACGGTGGGGCTGGCGGGGAGCTGTTTTTT
CASSYGGAGGELFF
>TRBV7-6|NA|13|TRBJ2-7|NA
TGTGCCAGCAGCTTCTCGGTCGCAGGCGAGCAGTACTTC
CASSFSVAGEQYF
>TRBV11-1|TRBD2|17|TRBJ2-5|NA
TGTGCCAGCAGCTTAGAGGCTAGCGGGGTGGTAGGAGAGACCCAGTACTTC
CASSLEASGVVGETQYF
>TRBV10-3|TRBD1|14|TRBJ1-1|NA
TGTGCCATCAAGACAGGGGTCGGGGCTACTGAAGCTTTCTTT
CAIKTGVGATEAFF
>TRBV29-1|NA|11|TRBJ2-5|NA
TGCAGCGCTGAGCCGGGGGAGACCCAGTACTTC
CSAEPGETQYF
>TRBV2|NA|13|TRBJ2-7|NA
TGTGCCAGCGGGAGCCGTAGCTCCTACGAGCAGTACTTC
CASGSRSSYEQYF
>TRBV29-1|NA|13|TRBJ1-1|NA
TGCAGCGTTGAGAGGGGAGGAAACACTGAAGCTTTCTTT
CSVERGGNTEAFF
>TRBV2|TRBD1|12|TRBJ2-7|NA
TGTGCCAGCAGTGGACAGGGGGCCGAGCAGTACTTC
CASSGQGAEQYF
>TRBV7-2|TRBD1|15|TRBJ1-2|NA
TGTGCCAGCAGTCTAAACAGGGGGCCCTTCTATGGCTACACCTTC
CASSLNRGPFYGYTF
>TRBV19|NA|17|TRBJ2-6|NA
TGTGCCAGTACAAGAAGGGCGGGGGCCTCTGGGGCCAACGTCCTGACTTTC
CASTRRAGASGANVLTF
>TRBV10-3|TRBD1|13|TRBJ1-2|NA
TGTGCCACTACCATAATGACAGGGGATGGCTACACCTTC
CATTIMTGDGYTF
>TRBV2|NA|13|TRBJ1-4|NA
TGTGCCAGCAGCCAAACAGGGACCGGGGGGCTGTTTTTT
CASSQTGTGGLFF
>TRBV5-5|TRBD2|14|TRBJ2-7|NA
TGTGCCAGCAGCTTGTCTAGCGGGGTTTACGAGCAGTACTTC
CASSLSSGVYEQYF
>TRBV6-1|NA|13|TRBJ1-1|NA
TGTGCCAGCAGCCACACGAGGGACACTGAAGCTTTCTTT
CASSHTRDTEAFF
>TRBV28|NA|14|TRBJ2-5|NA
TGTGCCAGCAGTTACAGGGTGAGCTATGAGACCCAGTACTTC
CASSYRVSYETQYF
>TRBV29-1|NA|10|TRBJ1-1|NA
TGCAGCGTTGAGGAGGTTGAAGCTTTCTTT
CSVEEVEAFF
>TRBV5-6|NA|14|TRBJ1-1|NA
TGTGCCAGCAGCGTGGGGAGGGGGAACACTGAAGCTTTCTTT
CASSVGRGNTEAFF
>TRBV27|NA|13|TRBJ2-7|NA
TGTGCCAGCAGTCTCGCGGGCTCCTACGAGCAGTACTTC
CASSLAGSYEQYF
>TRBV27|NA|14|TRBJ2-2|NA
TGTGCCAGCACCCCCAGGTTATCGACCGGGGAGCTGTTTTTT
CASTPRLSTGELFF
>TRBV2|TRBD2|17|TRBJ2-3|once
TGTGCCAGCAGTGGGGCTAGCGGGGGGCTGAGCACAGATACGCAGTATTTT
CASSGASGGLSTDTQYF
>TRBV30|TRBD1|12|TRBJ2-1|NA
TGTGCCTGGAGGACAGGGGGCAATGAGCAGTTCTTC
CAWRTGGNEQFF
>TRBV10-3|TRBD2|14|TRBJ2-3|few
TGTGCCACCGGGTCTAGCGGGGGTCCCGATACGCAGTATTTT
CATGSSGGPDTQYF
>TRBV30|NA|13|TRBJ2-3|NA
TGTGCCTGGAATATGGGCGACACAGATACGCAGTATTTT
CAWNMGDTDTQYF
>TRBV27|TRBD1|18|TRBJ2-6|NA
TGTGCCAGCAGTCCCTACTGGGGACAGTCCTCTGGGGCCAACGTCCTGACTTTC
CASSPYWGQSSGANVLTF
>TRBV6-1|TRBD2|15|TRBJ2-3|NA
TGTGCCAGCAAGCGGGGGCAGATAGGCACAGATACGCAGTATTTT
CASKRGQIGTDTQYF
>TRBV5-5|TRBD1|14|TRBJ1-1|NA
TGTGCCAGCAGCCCAAACAGGGGGCGGCCTGAAGCTTTCTTT
CASSPNRGRPEAFF
>TRBV5-1|TRBD2|19|TRBJ2-3|NA
TGCGCCAGCAGCTGGATTGGGAGCGGGGAGCAACCTAGCACAGATACGCAGTATTTT
CASSWIGSGEQPSTDTQYF
>TRBV15|NA|15|TRBJ2-5|NA
TGTGCCACCAGCAGAGATGGGGGGGCTCGGGAGACCCAGTACTTC
CATSRDGGARETQYF
>TRBV7-6|TRBD2|15|TRBJ2-1|NA
TGTGCCAGCAGCCCAGCGGGGGCCAACTACAATGAGCAGTTCTTC
CASSPAGANYNEQFF
>TRBV9|NA|15|TRBJ1-1|NA
TGTGCCAGCAGTGAACAGGGAGGGGAGGACACTGAAGCTTTCTTT
CASSEQGGEDTEAFF
>TRBV30|NA|13|TRBJ1-2|NA
TGTGCCTGGAGCTCCCAGGGCGTTGGCGGCTACACCTTC
CAWSSQGVGGYTF
>TRBV5-1|TRBD1|15|TRBJ2-7|NA
TGCGCCAGCAGCTTGGGAACAGGGGGCGCCTACGAGCAGTACTTC
CASSLGTGGAYEQYF
>TRBV7-2|NA|11|TRBJ2-3|NA
TGTGCCAGCAGCCTCACAGATACGCAGTATTTT
CASSLTDTQYF
>TRBV5-4|NA|19|TRBJ2-3|once
TGTGCCAGCAGCGGGAAGGCCCTTTTGGGACTGGCAAAGGTAGATACGCAGTATTTT
CASSGKALLGLAKVDTQYF
>TRBV7-9|TRBD2|15|TRBJ2-2|NA
TGTGCCAGCAGCCGGGAGGAGGTGTTCAACGGGGAGCTGTTTTTT
CASSREEVFNGELFF